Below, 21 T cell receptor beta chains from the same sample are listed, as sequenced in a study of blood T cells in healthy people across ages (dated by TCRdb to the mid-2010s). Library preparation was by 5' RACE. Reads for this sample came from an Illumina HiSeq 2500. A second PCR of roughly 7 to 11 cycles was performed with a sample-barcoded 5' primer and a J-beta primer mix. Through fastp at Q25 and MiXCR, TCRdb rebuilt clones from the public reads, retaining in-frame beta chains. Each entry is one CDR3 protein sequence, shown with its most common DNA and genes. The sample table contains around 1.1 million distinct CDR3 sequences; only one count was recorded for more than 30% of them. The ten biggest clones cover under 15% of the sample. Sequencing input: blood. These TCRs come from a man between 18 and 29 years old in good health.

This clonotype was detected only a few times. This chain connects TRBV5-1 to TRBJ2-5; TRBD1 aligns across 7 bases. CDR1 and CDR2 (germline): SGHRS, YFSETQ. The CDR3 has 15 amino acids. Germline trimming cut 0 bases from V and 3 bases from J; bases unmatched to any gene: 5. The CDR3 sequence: CASSLERGPKETQYF. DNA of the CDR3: TGCGCCAGCAGCTTGGAGAGGGGGCCTAAAGAGACCCAGTACTTC.

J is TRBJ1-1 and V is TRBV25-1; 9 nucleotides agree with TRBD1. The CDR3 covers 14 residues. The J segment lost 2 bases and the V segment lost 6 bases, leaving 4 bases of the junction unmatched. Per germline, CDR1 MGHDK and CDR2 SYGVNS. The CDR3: CASRTGGINTEAFF. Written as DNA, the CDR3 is TGTGCCAGCAGGACAGGGGGAATTAACACTGAAGCTTTCTTT.

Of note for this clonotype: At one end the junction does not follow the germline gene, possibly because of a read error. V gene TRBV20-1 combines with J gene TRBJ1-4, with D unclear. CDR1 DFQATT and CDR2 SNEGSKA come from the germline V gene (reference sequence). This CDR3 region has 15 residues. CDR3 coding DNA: TGCAGTGCTAGAGATGCGGCGACAACTAATGAAAGACTGTTTTTT. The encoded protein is CSARDAATTNERLFF.

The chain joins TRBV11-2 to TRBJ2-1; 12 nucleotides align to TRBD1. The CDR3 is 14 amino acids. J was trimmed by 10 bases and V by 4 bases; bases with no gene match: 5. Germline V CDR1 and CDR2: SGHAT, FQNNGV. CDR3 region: CASSSGTGGYEQFF. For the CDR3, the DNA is TGTGCCAGCAGCTCTGGGACAGGGGGCTACGAGCAGTTCTTC.

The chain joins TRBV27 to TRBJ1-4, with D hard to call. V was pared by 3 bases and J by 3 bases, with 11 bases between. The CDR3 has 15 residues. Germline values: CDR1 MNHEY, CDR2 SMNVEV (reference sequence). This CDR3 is CASSFGRKPNEKLFF. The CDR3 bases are TGTGCCAGCAGTTTTGGCAGGAAGCCTAATGAAAAACTGTTTTTT.

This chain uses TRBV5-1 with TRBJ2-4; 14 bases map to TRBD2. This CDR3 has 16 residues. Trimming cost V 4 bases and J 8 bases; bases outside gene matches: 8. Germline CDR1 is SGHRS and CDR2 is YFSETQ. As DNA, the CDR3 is TGCGCCAGCAGCCCTGGGACTAGCGGGGGCGGAGACATTCAGTACTTC. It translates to CASSPGTSGGGDIQYF.

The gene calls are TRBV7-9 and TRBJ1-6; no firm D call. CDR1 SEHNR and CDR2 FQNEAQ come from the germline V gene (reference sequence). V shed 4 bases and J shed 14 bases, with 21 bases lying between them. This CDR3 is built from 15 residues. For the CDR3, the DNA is TGTGCCAGCAGCTCGAAAATGGACCGCTCGGGCACCCTCCACTTT. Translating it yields CASSSKMDRSGTLHF.

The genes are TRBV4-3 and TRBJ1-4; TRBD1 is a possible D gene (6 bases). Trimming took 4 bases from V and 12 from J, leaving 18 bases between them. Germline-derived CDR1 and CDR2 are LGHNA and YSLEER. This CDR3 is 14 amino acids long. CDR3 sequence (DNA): TGCGCCAGCAGCCGAGACAGGACCGGGGTGGAACTGTTTTTT. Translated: CASSRDRTGVELFF.

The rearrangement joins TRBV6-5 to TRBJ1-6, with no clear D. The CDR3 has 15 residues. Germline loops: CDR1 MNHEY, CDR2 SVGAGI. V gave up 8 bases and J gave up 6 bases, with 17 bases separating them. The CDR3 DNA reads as TGTGCCAGCCGACGTGGGGTCTTGAGTAATTCACCCCTCCACTTT. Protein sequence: CASRRGVLSNSPLHF.

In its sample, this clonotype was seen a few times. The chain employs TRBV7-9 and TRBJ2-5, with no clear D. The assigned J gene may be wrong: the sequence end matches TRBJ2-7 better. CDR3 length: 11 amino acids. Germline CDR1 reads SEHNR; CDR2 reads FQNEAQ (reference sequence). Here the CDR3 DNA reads TGTGCCAGCAGCTTACAAACCGAGCAGTACTTC. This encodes CASSLQTEQYF.

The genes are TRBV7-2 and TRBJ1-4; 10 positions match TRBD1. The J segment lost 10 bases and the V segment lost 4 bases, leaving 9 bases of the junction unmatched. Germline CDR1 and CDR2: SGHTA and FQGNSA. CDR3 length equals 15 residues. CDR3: CASSSRGTGEGKLFF. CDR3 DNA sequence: TGTGCCAGCAGCTCGCGTGGGACAGGGGAGGGAAAACTGTTTTTT.

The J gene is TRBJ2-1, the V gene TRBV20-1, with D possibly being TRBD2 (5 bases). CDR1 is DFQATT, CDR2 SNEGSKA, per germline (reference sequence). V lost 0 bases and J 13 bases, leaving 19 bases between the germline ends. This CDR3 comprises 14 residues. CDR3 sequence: CSARDYGLWETQFF. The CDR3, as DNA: TGCAGTGCTAGAGATTATGGCCTCTGGGAGACCCAGTTCTTC.

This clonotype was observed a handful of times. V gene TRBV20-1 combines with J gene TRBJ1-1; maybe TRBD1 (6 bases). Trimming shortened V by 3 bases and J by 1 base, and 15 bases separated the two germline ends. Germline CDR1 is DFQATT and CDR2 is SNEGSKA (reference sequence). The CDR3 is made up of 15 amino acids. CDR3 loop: CSAREIDRTNTEAFF. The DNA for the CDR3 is TGCAGTGCTAGGGAAATAGACAGGACGAACACTGAAGCTTTCTTT.

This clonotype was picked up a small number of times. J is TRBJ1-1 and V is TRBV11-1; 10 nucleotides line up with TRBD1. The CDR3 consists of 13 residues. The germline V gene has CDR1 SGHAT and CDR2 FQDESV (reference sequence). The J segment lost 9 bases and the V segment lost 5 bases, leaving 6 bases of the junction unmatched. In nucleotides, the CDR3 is TGTGCCAGCAGCGGTCCGGGACAGGGGAAAGCTTTCTTT. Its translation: CASSGPGQGKAFF. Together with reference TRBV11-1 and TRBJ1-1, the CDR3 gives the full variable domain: EAEVAQSPRYKITEKSQAVAFWCDPISGHATLYWYRQILGQGPELLVQFQDESVVDDSQLPKDRFSAERLKGVDSTLKIQPAELGDSAMYLCASSGPGQGKAFFGQGTRLTVV.

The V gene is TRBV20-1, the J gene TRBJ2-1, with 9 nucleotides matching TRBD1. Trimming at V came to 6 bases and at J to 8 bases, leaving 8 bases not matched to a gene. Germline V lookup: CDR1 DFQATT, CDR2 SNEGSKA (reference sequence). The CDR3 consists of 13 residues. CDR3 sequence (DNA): TGCAGTGCACCGGGACAGGGTACGGATGAGCAGTTCTTC. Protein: CSAPGQGTDEQFF.

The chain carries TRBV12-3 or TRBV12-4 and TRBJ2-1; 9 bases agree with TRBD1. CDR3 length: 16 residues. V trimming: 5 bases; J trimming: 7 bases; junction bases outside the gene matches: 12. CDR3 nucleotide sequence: TGTGCCAGCAGTCCGAATCCGGGACAGGGTGGTAATGAGCAGTTCTTC. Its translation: CASSPNPGQGGNEQFF.

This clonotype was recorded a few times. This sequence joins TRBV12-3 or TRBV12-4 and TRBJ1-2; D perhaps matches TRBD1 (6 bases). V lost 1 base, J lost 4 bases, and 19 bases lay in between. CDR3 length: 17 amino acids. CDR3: CASSLGGHSGLGYGYTF. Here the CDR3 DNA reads TGTGCCAGCAGTTTAGGGGGACACTCGGGCCTGGGCTATGGCTACACCTTC.

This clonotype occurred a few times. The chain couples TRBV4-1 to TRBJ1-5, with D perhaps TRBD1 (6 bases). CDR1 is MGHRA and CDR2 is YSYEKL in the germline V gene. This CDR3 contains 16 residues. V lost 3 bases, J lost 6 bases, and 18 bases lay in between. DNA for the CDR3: TGCGCCAGCAGCCAGCTGACCAGGGGTTTGCGTCAGCCCCAGCATTTT. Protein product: CASSQLTRGLRQPQHF.

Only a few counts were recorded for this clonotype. The CDR3 nucleotides read TGTGCCAGCAGTTTAGTGAGGGGGACGGAAGACTACGAGCAGTACTTC. Amino acid sequence: CASSLVRGTEDYEQYF. The gene calls are TRBV27 and TRBJ2-7, with TRBD1 as a possible D gene (6 bases). There are 16 residues in the CDR3. Trimming removed 2 bases from V and 3 bases from J, with 17 bases in between. Germline CDR1 MNHEY, CDR2 SMNVEV (reference sequence).

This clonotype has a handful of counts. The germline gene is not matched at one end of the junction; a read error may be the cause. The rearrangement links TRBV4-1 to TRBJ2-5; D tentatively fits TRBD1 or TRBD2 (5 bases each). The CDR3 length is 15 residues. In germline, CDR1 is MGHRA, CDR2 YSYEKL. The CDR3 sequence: CAGSHEGMGKETQYF. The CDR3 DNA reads TGCGCCGGCAGCCACGAGGGGATGGGCAAAGAGACCCAGTACTTC.

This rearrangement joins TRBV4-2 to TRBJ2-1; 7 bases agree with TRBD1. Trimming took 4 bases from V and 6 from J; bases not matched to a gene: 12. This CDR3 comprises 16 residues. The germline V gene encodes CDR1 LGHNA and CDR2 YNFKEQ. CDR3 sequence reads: CASSLTWTGRSNEQFF. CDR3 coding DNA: TGTGCCAGCAGCCTTACGTGGACAGGAAGATCCAATGAGCAGTTCTTC.